The sequence of this TCR beta chain was determined in a study of quantifying T cell responses using KT2 cells. Across the whole study: RNA was reverse transcribed with TCR alpha and beta constant-region primers.

This clonotype was observed many times. Unfractionated PBMC were spiked with known numbers of KT2 clone cells. Different KT2-to-PBMC ratios were created with a constant PBMC count. Each cDNA got a UMI-containing oligo ligated at its 3' end. An equimolar mix of RC1.1 and RC1.2 primed the beta chain across TRBC1 and TRBC2. Using its own MiXCR run on the UMI-ligation and nested PCR reads, TCRdb lists one record per CDR3 protein. Here the sample spans about 33,000 distinct CDR3 sequences, about a tenth being singletons. CDR1 and CDR2 (germline): DFQATT, SNEGSKA (reference sequence). V lost 4 bases to trimming and J lost 0 bases, with 6 bases between them. The CDR3 totals 12 residues.

This receptor was obtained from a human donor. Sequencing used PBMCs spiked with cells of the T cell clone KT2. The V and J genes are TRBV20-1 and TRBJ1-1; D unclear. Here the CDR3 DNA reads TGCAGTGCTATGGAAGTGAACACTGAAGCTTTCTTT. Translated: CSAMEVNTEAFF.